Below are 24 T cell receptor beta chains sequenced from a single sample in a study of patients and donors after allogeneic stem cell transplantation. TCRdb re-derived calls from the RT-PCR reads in MiXCR, one entry per CDR3 protein. Of about a million distinct CDR3 sequences detected, roughly 18% appear once; the ten largest clones hold roughly 6%. Material for sequencing was blood, either unsorted or a sorted T cell fraction (not recorded which). These receptors all stem from a human donor who was either an allogeneic HSCT recipient or a stem cell or donor lymphocyte infusion donor (not recorded which). It is not recorded whose cells these are; they may come from a transplant donor.

The sample holds many counts of this clonotype. The chain links TRBV6-5 to TRBJ1-2; possibly TRBD1 for D (6 bases). V lost 4 bases to trimming and J lost 8 bases, with 11 bases between them. Germline V CDR1 and CDR2: MNHEY, SVGAGI. The CDR3 length is 12 residues. The CDR3 region is CASSSGDGGYTF. CDR3 coding DNA: TGTGCCAGCAGTTCAGGGGACGGCGGCTACACCTTC.

This rearrangement joins TRBV4-2 to TRBJ2-2, with 11 bases that match TRBD1. The germline CDR1 and CDR2 sequences are LGHNA and YNFKEQ. The J segment lost 2 bases and the V segment lost 0 bases, leaving 11 bases of the junction unmatched. This CDR3 comprises 20 residues. The CDR3 nucleotides are TGTGCCAGCAGCCAAGATAAAAAGGACAGGGGGCGCAGAAACACCGGGGAGCTGTTTTTT. Translating it yields CASSQDKKDRGRRNTGELFF.

This clonotype was counted a few times. This chain connects TRBV5-1 to TRBJ2-1, with a weak D call TRBD2 (5 bases). Germline V lookup: CDR1 SGHRS, CDR2 YFSETQ. The CDR3 spans 15 residues. Trimming stripped 0 bases from V and 7 bases from J, with 14 bases between. DNA of the CDR3: TGCGCCAGCAGCTTGGATTCGGGAAGGAGGAATGAGCAGTTCTTC. This translates into CASSLDSGRRNEQFF. The whole variable domain, remainder taken from reference TRBV5-1 and TRBJ2-1, is KAGVTQTPRYLIKTRGQQVTLSCSPISGHRSVSWYQQTPGQGLQFLFEYFSETQRNKGNFPGRFSGRQFSNSRSEMNVSTLELGDSALYLCASSLDSGRRNEQFFGPGTRLTVL.

In this sample, this clonotype turned up a few times. The chain employs TRBV20-1 and TRBJ1-1; the D gene is possibly TRBD1 (6 bases). The CDR3 length is 11 residues. CDR1 is DFQATT and CDR2 is SNEGSKA in the germline V gene (reference sequence). The DNA of the CDR3 is TGCAGAGGACAGTTGAACACTGAAGCTTTCTTT. Translating gives CRGQLNTEAFF.

The V gene is TRBV7-6, the J gene TRBJ2-7; TRBD2 is a possible D gene (6 bases). This CDR3 region has 16 residues. Trimming took off 0 bases at V and 0 bases at J, with 12 bases between the two ends. The germline CDR1 and CDR2 sequences are SGHVS and FNYEAQ. CDR3 in amino acids: CASSLAEGVHSYEQYF. The CDR3 nucleotides read TGTGCCAGCAGCTTAGCGGAGGGAGTACACTCCTACGAGCAGTACTTC.

The sample holds a few counts of this clonotype. The rearrangement links TRBV15 to TRBJ2-1; 11 bases align to TRBD2. The V segment lost 1 base and the J segment 8 bases; nucleotides outside the gene matches: 10. Germline assignment: CDR1 LNHNV and CDR2 YYDKDF (reference sequence). The CDR3 has 17 residues. The CDR3 bases are TGTGCCACCAGCAGAGGGACGACTAGCGGGGTCGCGGATGAGCAGTTCTTC. Translated, it gives CATSRGTTSGVADEQFF.

This clonotype turned up a few times. The V and J genes are TRBV7-3 and TRBJ2-3, with 7 nucleotides matching TRBD2. With V trimmed by 2 bases and J by 12 bases, 8 bases remained unmatched. Germline assignment: CDR1 SGHTA and CDR2 FQGTGA. This CDR3 spans 13 amino acids. CDR3 DNA sequence: TGTGCCAGCAGCTTAGGGGGGGACCCTTTCCAGTATTTT. This encodes CASSLGGDPFQYF.

The table lists this clonotype with a few counts. V and J are TRBV2 and TRBJ1-1; TRBD1 matches at 10 bases. Germline CDR1 is SNHLY and CDR2 is FYNNEI. This CDR3 is 16 amino acids long. V lost 2 bases to trimming and J lost 0 bases; unmatched junction nucleotides: 3. The CDR3 DNA is TGTGCCAGCAGTGAACTGACAGGGGGCTTGAACACTGAAGCTTTCTTT. Translating gives CASSELTGGLNTEAFF.

This clonotype was recorded a few times. V gene TRBV18 combines with J gene TRBJ1-1, with 10 bases that match TRBD1. V dropped 2 bases and J dropped 4; count of bases not matched to a gene: 13. Germline V gene sequence: CDR1 KGHSH, CDR2 LQKENI. This CDR3 contains 18 residues. The DNA for the CDR3 is TGTGCCAGCTCACCAGCCGCCGGACAGGGGGGAACGAGCACTGAAGCTTTCTTT. Translating it yields CASSPAAGQGGTSTEAFF.

The chain links TRBV6-5 to TRBJ2-3; perhaps TRBD2 as D (5 bases). Trimming stripped 1 base from V and 4 bases from J, with 18 bases between. The CDR3 loop spans 17 amino acids. CDR1 is MNHEY and CDR2 is SVGAGI in the germline V gene. The CDR3 nucleotides are TGTGCCAGCAGTTACTTCGAGATAAGCCTTAGCGCAGATACGCAGTATTTT. The encoded protein is CASSYFEISLSADTQYF.

This clonotype was detected only a few times. The J gene is TRBJ1-1, the V gene TRBV12-3 or TRBV12-4; D may be TRBD1 (5 bases). The CDR3 has 14 amino acids. Trimming took off 3 bases at V and 4 bases at J, with 12 bases between the two ends. In nucleotides, the CDR3 is TGTGCCAGCAGTTTGGGGCTCGGTGGCACTGAAGCTTTCTTT. This sequence encodes CASSLGLGGTEAFF.

This chain joins TRBV6-2 or TRBV6-3 and TRBJ2-7; 10 bases are a match to TRBD2. This CDR3 has 17 residues. Germline assignment: CDR1 MNHEY and CDR2 SVGEGT. The trim removed 2 bases at V and 4 bases at J, leaving 11 bases unmatched. CDR3: CASSYPLSSGSFYEQYF. The CDR3 DNA reads TGTGCCAGCAGTTACCCGCTTTCTAGCGGGAGTTTTTACGAGCAGTACTTC.

The chain is built from TRBV5-1 and TRBJ1-3; the D is unclear. CDR1 is SGHRS, CDR2 YFSETQ, per germline. Trimming removed 4 bases at V and 4 bases at J, with 15 bases between. The CDR3 extends over 15 amino acids. CDR3 residues: CASSVGFARGNTIYF. For the CDR3, the DNA is TGCGCCAGCAGCGTCGGATTCGCGAGAGGAAACACCATATATTTT.

This clonotype was seen at least ten times. The chain couples TRBV12-3 or TRBV12-4 to TRBJ1-4, with unresolved D. The CDR3 extends over 15 amino acids. Trimming removed 5 bases from V and 2 bases from J, with 12 bases in between. The CDR3 protein is CASSTDGKTNEKLFF. For the CDR3, the DNA is TGTGCCAGCAGTACCGACGGCAAGACTAATGAAAAACTGTTTTTT.

The chain carries TRBV6-1 and TRBJ2-7; 9 nucleotides line up with TRBD1. Per the germline V gene, CDR1 is MNHNS and CDR2 is SASEGT. The CDR3 contains 14 residues. The junction had 6 bases not matched to a gene; V was cut back by 5 bases and J by 4 bases. The CDR3 coding sequence is TGTGCCAGCAGTCCACAGGGGGCTGGATACGAGCAGTACTTC. It yields the protein CASSPQGAGYEQYF.

This clonotype was observed a handful of times. The chain links TRBV20-1 to TRBJ1-5; 8 bases are a match to TRBD1. Germline V gene sequence: CDR1 DFQATT, CDR2 SNEGSKA (reference sequence). V lost 6 bases, J lost 3 bases, and 4 bases stayed unmatched. CDR3 size: 13 residues. Here the CDR3 reads CSAHQGANQPQHF. In DNA, the CDR3 is TGCAGTGCCCACCAGGGGGCCAATCAGCCCCAGCATTTT.

The rearrangement uses TRBV9 and TRBJ2-1; 12 positions agree with TRBD2. J was trimmed by 0 bases and V by 0 bases; bases with no gene match: 16. From germline, CDR1 is SGDLS and CDR2 YYNGEE. The CDR3 sequence is 22 residues long. CDR3 DNA: TGTGCCAGCAGCGTAGGCCGGAAGGGACGAGGACTAGCGGGACCCTCCTACAATGAGCAGTTCTTC. This gives the protein CASSVGRKGRGLAGPSYNEQFF.

The V and J genes are TRBV15 and TRBJ2-7, with 8 bases identical to TRBD2. The CDR3 length is 19 residues. Trimming cost V 0 bases and J 3 bases; bases outside gene matches: 16. Germline V gene lookup returns CDR1 LNHNV and CDR2 YYDKDF (reference sequence). The DNA for the CDR3 is TGTGCCACCAGCAGAGAAGGGGTCAGATTAGCGGGATCCTACTACGAGCAGTACTTC. Protein sequence: CATSREGVRLAGSYYEQYF.

This clonotype was found once. A read error may be the cause here, since a much bigger clone is one base away. This chain joins TRBV7-3 and TRBJ1-1, with D unresolved. The CDR3 covers 14 residues. Germline CDR1 is SGHTA and CDR2 is FQGTGA. Deletions cut 5 bases from V and 0 bases from J, with 10 bases between. This CDR3 is CASSEDGLNTEAFF. The CDR3 DNA reads TGTGCCAGCAGCGAGGACGGATTGAACACTGAAGCTTTCTTT.

V is TRBV4-2 and J is TRBJ1-1; 7 bases fit TRBD1. J was trimmed by 2 bases and V by 4 bases; bases with no gene match: 7. This CDR3 is built from 15 residues. Germline V gene data show CDR1 as LGHNA and CDR2 as YNFKEQ. The chain's CDR3 is CASSPQGGLNTEAFF. The CDR3 bases are TGTGCCAGCAGCCCCCAGGGGGGGCTTAACACTGAAGCTTTCTTT.

Comments on this clonotype: Mismatch with germline at one junction end may stem from a read error. The chain couples TRBV12-3 or TRBV12-4 to TRBJ2-1; D might be TRBD2 (5 bases). The CDR3 sequence is 14 residues long. The CDR3, as DNA: TGTGCCAGCAGATTAGCGCGTCTAGGTCATGAGCAGTTCTTC. Translated: CASRLARLGHEQFF.

This clonotype was seen a handful of times. V and J are TRBV7-3 and TRBJ1-4; D call uncertain. Trimming stripped 1 base from V and 0 bases from J, with 12 bases between. Germline CDR1 and CDR2: SGHTA and FQGTGA. The CDR3 runs to 17 residues. CDR3 sequence: CASSLNRALATNEKLFF. The CDR3 DNA reads TGTGCCAGCAGCTTAAATCGGGCACTGGCAACTAATGAAAAACTGTTTTTT.

This chain links TRBV5-1 with TRBJ2-1, with D possibly matching TRBD2 (6 bases). The V gene's germline CDR1 is SGHRS and CDR2 YFSETQ. This CDR3 has 12 residues. With 3 bases removed from V and 10 bases from J, the gap between germline ends came to 11 bases. The CDR3 protein is CASSYSSVEQFF. The CDR3 DNA sequence: TGCGCCAGCAGCTACTCTAGCGTAGAGCAGTTCTTC.

This clonotype was observed a few times. The chain has TRBV6-2 or TRBV6-3 and TRBJ1-2, with D unclear. V was pared by 5 bases and J by 3 bases, with 10 bases between. Germline assignment: CDR1 MNHEY and CDR2 SVGEGT. This CDR3 has 13 residues. In nucleotides, the CDR3 is TGTGCCAGCAGTGCCGGATCTTACTATGGCTACACCTTC. Translated: CASSAGSYYGYTF.